Here is one TCR beta chain with its context. Its target is not known. UMIs were added to TCR cDNA along with a universal primer site when it was made by 5'RACE template switching. TCRdb reprocessed the 5' RACE reads via MiXCR and lists one record per CDR3 protein. The sample lists approximately 260,000 distinct CDR3 sequences; approximately 12% were seen once. This sample stems from a study of T cells after yellow fever vaccination. Study-level results: Reappearing after the booster were most of the clones from primary vaccination (less than 98% CD4, roughly 86% CD8). Clonotypes shared by both compartments, CD4 and CD8, made up a small share.

V dropped 2 bases and J dropped 5 bases, with 8 bases sitting between them. The CDR3 length is 13 residues. In germline, CDR1 is SGHNT, CDR2 YENEEA. The material sequenced was CD4+ T cells sorted from PBMCs, taken 45 days after the yellow fever booster vaccination. The receptor comes from a man under 40 who received the YFV17D yellow fever vaccine. The chain is built from TRBV11-3 and TRBJ2-3; D gene ambiguous. The CDR3 here is CASSLQTKDTQYF. The CDR3 DNA reads TGTGCCAGCAGCTTACAGACAAAAGATACGCAGTATTTT.